The subject of this entry is one TCR beta chain. Its target is unknown. The data derive from a study of monozygotic twins with inflammatory bowel disease. This CDR3 is 14 amino acids long. In germline, CDR1 is SGHRS, CDR2 YFSETQ. TCRdb re-called the 5' RACE reads and catalogs CDR3 proteins one per entry, DNA excluded. In total, the table holds some 150,000 distinct CDR3 sequences. General observations from the study: With others, IBD patients shared fewer clonotypes than healthy twins did, especially with disease activity. The authors found no support for a single strong IBD-associated signal or clonotype.

The receptor comes from a human donor with ulcerative colitis or Crohn's disease, or a healthy co-twin of an affected twin (not recorded which). Input material: blood. The chain has TRBV5-1 and TRBJ1-6; there is no DNA to check the TCRdb D call of TRBD1. The CDR3 region is CASRWGGDNSPLHF.